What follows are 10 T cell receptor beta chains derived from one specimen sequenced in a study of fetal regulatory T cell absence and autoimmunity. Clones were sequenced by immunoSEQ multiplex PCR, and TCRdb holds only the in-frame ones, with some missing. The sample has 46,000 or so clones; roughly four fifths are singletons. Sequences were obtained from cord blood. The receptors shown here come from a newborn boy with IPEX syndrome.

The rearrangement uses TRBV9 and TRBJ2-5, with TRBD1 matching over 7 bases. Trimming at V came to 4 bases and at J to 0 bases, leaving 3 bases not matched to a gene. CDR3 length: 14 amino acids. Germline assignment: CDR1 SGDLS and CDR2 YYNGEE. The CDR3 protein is CASSKGQYQETQYF. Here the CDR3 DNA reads TGTGCCAGCAGCAAGGGACAGTACCAAGAGACCCAGTACTTC.

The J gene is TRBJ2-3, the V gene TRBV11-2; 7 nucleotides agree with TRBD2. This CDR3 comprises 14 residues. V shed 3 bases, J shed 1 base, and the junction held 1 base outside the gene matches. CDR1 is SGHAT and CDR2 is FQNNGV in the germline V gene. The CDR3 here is CASSLGGGTDTQYF. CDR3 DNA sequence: TGTGCCAGCAGCTTGGGGGGGGGCACAGATACGCAGTATTTT.

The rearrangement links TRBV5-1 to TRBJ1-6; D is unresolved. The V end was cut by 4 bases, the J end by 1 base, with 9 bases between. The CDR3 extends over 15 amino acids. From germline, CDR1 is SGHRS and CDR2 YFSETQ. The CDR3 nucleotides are TGCGCCAGCAGCCCCTCGGGGTCCTATAATTCACCCCTCCACTTT. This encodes CASSPSGSYNSPLHF.

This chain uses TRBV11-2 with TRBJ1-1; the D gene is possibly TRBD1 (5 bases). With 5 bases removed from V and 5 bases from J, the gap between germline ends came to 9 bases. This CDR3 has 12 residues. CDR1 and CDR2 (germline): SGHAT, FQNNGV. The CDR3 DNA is TGTGCCAGCAGCCGTGGGGGGACTGAAGCTTTCTTT. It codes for CASSRGGTEAFF.

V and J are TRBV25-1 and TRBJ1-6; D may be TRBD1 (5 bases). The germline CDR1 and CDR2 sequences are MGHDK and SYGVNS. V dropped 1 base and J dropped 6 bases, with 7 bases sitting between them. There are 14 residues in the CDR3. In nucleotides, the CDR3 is TGTGCCAGCAGTGAATGGGGGTTTAATTCACCCCTCCACTTT. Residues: CASSEWGFNSPLHF.

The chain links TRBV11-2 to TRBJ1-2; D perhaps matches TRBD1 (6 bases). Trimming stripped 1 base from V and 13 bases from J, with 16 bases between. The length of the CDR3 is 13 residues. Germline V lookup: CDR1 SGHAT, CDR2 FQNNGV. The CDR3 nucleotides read TGTGCCAGCAGCTTAGTACAGGGATGGTCTGCCACCTTC. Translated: CASSLVQGWSATF.

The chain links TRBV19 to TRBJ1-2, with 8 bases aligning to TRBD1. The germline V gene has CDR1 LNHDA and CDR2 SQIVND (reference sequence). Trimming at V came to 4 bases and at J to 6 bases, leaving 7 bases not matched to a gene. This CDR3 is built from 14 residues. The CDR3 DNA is TGTGCCAGTAGTACAACAGGGGGAAAGGATGGCTACACCTTC. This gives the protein CASSTTGGKDGYTF.

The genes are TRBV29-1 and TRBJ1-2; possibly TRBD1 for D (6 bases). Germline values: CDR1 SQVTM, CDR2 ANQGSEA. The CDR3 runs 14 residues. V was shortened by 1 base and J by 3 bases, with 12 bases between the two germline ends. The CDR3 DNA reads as TGCAGCGTTGAAGTTGGGACAAGTTACTATGGCTACACCTTC. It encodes CSVEVGTSYYGYTF.

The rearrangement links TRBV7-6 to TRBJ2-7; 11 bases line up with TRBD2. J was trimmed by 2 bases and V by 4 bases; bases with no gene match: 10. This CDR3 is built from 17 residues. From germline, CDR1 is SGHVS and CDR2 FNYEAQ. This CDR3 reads CASSSRPSGRRPYEQYF. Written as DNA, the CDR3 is TGTGCCAGCAGCTCGCGCCCTAGCGGGAGGAGGCCCTACGAGCAGTACTTC.

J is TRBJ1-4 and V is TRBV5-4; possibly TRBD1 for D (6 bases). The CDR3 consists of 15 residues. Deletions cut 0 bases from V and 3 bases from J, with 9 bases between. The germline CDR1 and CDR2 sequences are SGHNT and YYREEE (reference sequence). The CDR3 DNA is TGTGCCAGCAGCTTGGGGGGGGCTGCTAATGAAAAACTGTTTTTT. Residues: CASSLGGAANEKLFF.